The 12 T cell receptor beta chains in this list originate from one sample, sequenced in a study of blood T cells in healthy people across ages. Using a J-beta primer mix together with a sample-barcoded 5' primer, a second PCR was run for roughly 7 to 12 cycles. TCRdb re-called the 5' RACE reads with MiXCR, one entry per CDR3 protein. Of about 930,000 distinct CDR3 sequences in the sample, almost 30% were seen once. This sample was also put to use in a study of T cells of mothers and their children.

The source material was blood. The receptors shown here come from a middle-aged woman in good health.

On this clonotype: With a much larger clone just one base away, this may be a read error. This chain uses TRBV7-8 with TRBJ2-1; 7 bases match TRBD1. There are 14 residues in the CDR3. V shed 5 bases and J 13 bases; nucleotides not matched to a gene: 14. The germline CDR1 and CDR2 sequences are SGHVS and FQNEAQ. Written as DNA, the CDR3 is TGTGCCAGCAGCCCCGGGACAGACGGAGAGACCCAGTTCTTC. This sequence encodes CASSPGTDGETQFF.

V is TRBV30 and J is TRBJ2-1, with 9 positions matching TRBD1. V gave up 5 bases and J gave up 3 bases; unmatched junction bases: 2. CDR3 length: 13 amino acids. CDR1 GTSNPN and CDR2 SVGIG come from the germline V gene (reference sequence). The CDR3 reads CAWGTGYYNEQFF. DNA for the CDR3: TGTGCCTGGGGGACAGGGTACTACAATGAGCAGTTCTTC.

With regard to this clonotype: One end of the junction varies from germline; a read error may be responsible. The chain links TRBV11-2 to TRBJ2-5; D ambiguous. CDR3 length: 15 amino acids. Germline CDR1 SGHAT, CDR2 FQNNGV. As DNA, the CDR3 is TGTGCCAGCAGCTGGCGCGCTTTAAACCAAGAGGCCCAGTACTTC. Translating it yields CASSWRALNQEAQYF.

The chain is built from TRBV12-3 or TRBV12-4 and TRBJ2-4, with D perhaps matching TRBD1 (6 bases). The CDR3 contains 16 residues. Trimming took 3 bases from V and 0 from J, leaving 12 bases between them. The CDR3 DNA reads as TGTGCCAGCAGTTTTTGGACAGACATAGCCAAAAACATTCAGTACTTC. It yields the protein CASSFWTDIAKNIQYF.

This clonotype was observed many times. V is TRBV4-2 and J is TRBJ2-1; D is possibly TRBD2 (7 bases). Germline V gene lookup returns CDR1 LGHNA and CDR2 YNFKEQ. This CDR3 has 16 amino acids. The V end lost 0 bases, the J end lost 6 bases, and 15 bases lay between the germline ends. The chain's CDR3 is CASSQDGGGARNEQFF. The CDR3 region has the DNA TGTGCCAGCAGCCAAGATGGGGGGGGCGCACGCAATGAGCAGTTCTTC.

The J gene is TRBJ1-1, the V gene TRBV20-1; weak D call: TRBD1 (6 bases). Trimming cost V 0 bases and J 1 base, with 12 bases left between them. Germline V CDR1 and CDR2: DFQATT, SNEGSKA (reference sequence). The CDR3 length is 15 residues. The CDR3 DNA reads as TGCAGTGCTAGAGATCCTGCCAGGGGGAACACTGAAGCTTTCTTT. Its protein is CSARDPARGNTEAFF.

This clonotype has ten or more counts. Given a much more abundant clone one base away, this may be a read error. The chain carries TRBV7-9 and TRBJ2-7; TRBD1 matches 8 bases. J gave up 1 base and V 5 bases, and 4 bases lay outside the gene matches. The V gene's germline CDR1 is SEHNR and CDR2 FQNEAQ (reference sequence). The CDR3 loop spans 14 amino acids. The CDR3 reads CASSPDRASYEQYF. The CDR3 region has the DNA TGTGCCAGCAGCCCGGACAGGGCATCCTACGAGCAGTACTTC.

This clonotype was counted ten times or more. The CDR3 loop reads CASSQGTSGGAPLEQFF. CDR3 in DNA: TGCGCCAGCAGCCAAGGGACTAGCGGGGGGGCCCCTCTAGAGCAGTTCTTC. This sequence joins TRBV5-1 and TRBJ2-1, with TRBD2 matching over 16 bases. The CDR3 length is 17 residues. With 4 bases clipped from V and 10 bases from J, the junction kept 11 bases outside the gene matches. Germline values: CDR1 SGHRS, CDR2 YFSETQ.

This clonotype appeared a few times. In DNA form, the CDR3 reads TGTGCCAGCAAGATCCCCCGAAGATACAATGAGCAGTTCTTC. This encodes CASKIPRRYNEQFF. This sequence joins TRBV7-2 and TRBJ2-1; no definite D call. The CDR3 spans 14 residues. V was clipped by 7 bases and J by 4 bases, with 14 bases between them. Germline V gives CDR1 SGHTA, CDR2 FQGNSA. The variable domain in full, with the rest retrieved from reference TRBV7-2 and TRBJ2-1, is GAGVSQSPSNKVTEKGKDVELRCDPISGHTALYWYRQSLGQGLEFLIYFQGNSAPDKSGLPSDRFSAERTGGSVSTLTIQRTQQEDSAVYLCASKIPRRYNEQFFGPGTRLTVL.

The chain joins TRBV5-1 to TRBJ2-2; maybe TRBD2 (6 bases). V dropped 6 bases and J dropped 1 base, with 13 bases sitting between them. This CDR3 region has 15 residues. In germline, CDR1 is SGHRS, CDR2 YFSETQ. CDR3 sequence: CASKEGSGNTGELFF. Written as DNA, the CDR3 is TGCGCCAGCAAGGAGGGAAGTGGGAACACCGGGGAGCTGTTTTTT.

Ten or more counts support this clonotype. V is TRBV7-2 and J is TRBJ2-5; a possible D gene is TRBD2 (6 bases). Trimming removed 4 bases from V and 2 bases from J, with 20 bases in between. The CDR3 has 17 residues. CDR1 is SGHTA and CDR2 is FQGNSA in the germline V gene. The CDR3 loop is CASSSATSLSPQETQYF. DNA of the CDR3: TGTGCCAGCAGCTCGGCGACTAGTCTTTCCCCACAAGAGACCCAGTACTTC. Using reference TRBV7-2 and TRBJ2-5 for the parts outside the CDR3, the full variable domain is GAGVSQSPSNKVTEKGKDVELRCDPISGHTALYWYRQSLGQGLEFLIYFQGNSAPDKSGLPSDRFSAERTGGSVSTLTIQRTQQEDSAVYLCASSSATSLSPQETQYFGPGTRLLVL.

The V gene is TRBV7-9, the J gene TRBJ1-1; 7 bases are shared with TRBD1. V lost 5 bases and J lost 7; bases outside the gene matches: 4. The CDR3 sequence is 12 residues long. Germline V CDR1 and CDR2: SEHNR, FQNEAQ (reference sequence). CDR3 DNA sequence: TGTGCCAGCAGCGCCTGGGACAGTGAAGCTTTCTTT. Translated, it gives CASSAWDSEAFF.